The clone carrying this T cell receptor beta chain was observed many times. Its antigen remains unidentified. This record comes from a study of T-cell reconstitution after alpha-beta-depleted transplantation in children. General observations from the study: Several hundred expanded graft clones reportedly were the source of alpha-beta T cells about two months after transplant. Surviving recipient T cells and thymic progenitors underlay high day-60 TCRbeta diversity in some patients. Hyperexpanded clones declined; after one year, newly produced T cells mostly supplied diversity.

Unique molecular identifiers were incorporated when the TCRbeta library was constructed. MiXCR was run by TCRdb on the PCR reads, yielding one entry per CDR3 protein. The data show under 75,000 distinct CDR3 sequences, with approximately 10% seen just once and over 10% held by the top ten. This specimen was PBMCs, taken before TCRalphabeta/CD19-depleted stem cell transplant. This receptor was obtained from a boy younger than 18 with acute myeloid leukemia, due to receive a stem cell transplant.

The CDR3 loop is CASWGGRLTDTQYF. The DNA for the CDR3 is TGTGCCAGCTGGGGCGGAAGACTCACAGATACGCAGTATTTT. The chain has TRBV6-1 and TRBJ2-3, with a possible D match to TRBD1 (5 bases). CDR3 size: 14 residues. Trimming removed 8 bases from V and 2 bases from J, with 14 bases in between. From germline, CDR1 is MNHNS and CDR2 SASEGT.